This TCR beta chain was observed in a study of cytomegalovirus exposure and HLA in healthy donors. Germline-derived CDR1 and CDR2 are LNHDA and SQIVND (reference sequence). The CDR3 extends over 11 amino acids. The germline V and J ends were trimmed by 10 bases and 8 bases, with 11 bases remaining between them. Concerning this clone: Its antigen remains unknown.

Study-level points and caveats: The authors listed around 150 TCR beta chains as cytomegalovirus-associated. Fewer N-insertions than the roughly 670-donor mean were reportedly shown by an Asian-associated ancestry cluster in a later analysis. A link between a missense DCLRE1C variant and TCR beta V- and J-gene trimming emerged from a later analysis.

PCR used 60 Vbeta primers and 13 Jbeta primers. Produced via immunoSEQ multiplex PCR; TCRdb's table is partial and in-frame only. The data show 70,000 to 100,000 clones, 70% to 90% seen once. Input material: PBMCs. The sequence was obtained from a man aged 18 to 29 in good health and CMV-seronegative. The rearrangement joins TRBV19 to TRBJ1-4; D gene unclear. The CDR3 protein is CATSTGEKLFF. The CDR3 DNA reads TGTGCCACCTCTACCGGGGAAAAACTGTTTTTT.